These 27 T cell receptor beta chains were all obtained from the same sample, sequenced in a study of T cells expressing NK-cell markers. TCRdb reanalyzed the 5' RACE reads, giving one entry per CDR3 protein sequence and no DNA. This specimen shows about 400,000 distinct CDR3 sequences; the ten leading clones hold approximately 12%. The source material was blood T cells: a sorted CD56 or NKG2C T cell subset, CD4+ or CD8+ T cells, or bulk PBMC T cells (not recorded which). The receptors derive from a woman aged 45 to 65 in good health.

V and J are TRBV27 and TRBJ2-1; the TCRdb D gene call, TRBD2, has no DNA to confirm it. From germline, CDR1 is MNHEY and CDR2 SMNVEV (reference sequence). The CDR3 sequence is 17 residues long. The CDR3 sequence is CASSLSGRASSYNEQFF.

The V call is TRBV20-1, the J call TRBJ1-1. CDR1 is DFQATT, CDR2 SNEGSKA, per germline (reference sequence). This CDR3 spans 13 amino acids. The CDR3 sequence is CSADRDSDTEAFF.

The chain is built from TRBV12-3 or TRBV12-4 and TRBJ1-2; TCRdb designates TRBD1, a call that cannot be tested without DNA. The CDR3 length is 13 residues. The CDR3 protein is CASSHPWNYGYTF.

This sequence joins TRBV6-6 and TRBJ2-7. This CDR3 contains 11 residues. Germline CDR1 MNHNY, CDR2 SVGAGI (reference sequence). The CDR3 sequence is CASSSSSWQYF.

The rearrangement joins TRBV29-1 to TRBJ1-3. CDR1 SQVTM and CDR2 ANQGSEA come from the germline V gene. CDR3 length equals 15 residues. CDR3 protein: CSVGYGVGSGNTIYF.

The chain has TRBV5-5 and TRBJ2-1. The CDR3 has 14 residues. CDR1 is SGHKS, CDR2 YYEKEE, per germline (reference sequence). The CDR3 region is CASRELMGHNEQFF. Looking up the rest from reference TRBV5-5 and TRBJ2-1 gives the full variable domain: DAGVTQSPTHLIKTRGQQVTLRCSPISGHKSVSWYQQVLGQGPQFIFQYYEKEERGRGNFPDRFSARQFPNYSSELNVNALLLGDSALYLCASRELMGHNEQFFGPGTRLTVL.

This chain connects TRBV10-3 to TRBJ1-3. This CDR3 spans 14 amino acids. Germline CDR1 is ENHRY and CDR2 is SYGVKD. CDR3 protein: CAISDLPRGNTIYF.

This CDR3 is CASSPRYRRATDTQYF. This chain connects TRBV4-1 to TRBJ2-3; the D call of TRBD2 rests on TCRdb alone, since no DNA is present to check it. The CDR3 is 16 amino acids. CDR1 is MGHRA and CDR2 is YSYEKL in the germline V gene.

This chain uses TRBV28 with TRBJ2-5; TCRdb calls TRBD2, which cannot be checked without DNA. The CDR3 totals 18 residues. CDR1 and CDR2 (germline): MDHEN, SYDVKM. CDR3 region: CASTKAGTSGRAQETQYF.

J is TRBJ2-5 and V is TRBV18; absent DNA, TCRdb's TRBD2 call cannot be checked. Germline V CDR1 and CDR2: KGHSH, LQKENI. The CDR3 runs 15 residues. This CDR3 reads CASSSSGNRQETQYF.

The chain combines TRBV10-3 with TRBJ2-3. The V gene's germline CDR1 is ENHRY and CDR2 SYGVKD. The CDR3 consists of 14 residues. The CDR3 reads CAISGSGGTDTQYF.

J is TRBJ2-7 and V is TRBV12-3 or TRBV12-4; the TCRdb D gene call, TRBD2, has no DNA to confirm it. This CDR3 contains 15 residues. CDR3 protein: CASSFGDLPPFQQYF.

The chain carries TRBV4-1 and TRBJ2-1; TCRdb returns TRBD1, unconfirmable since there is no DNA. The CDR3 runs to 15 residues. Per the germline V gene, CDR1 is MGHRA and CDR2 is YSYEKL. The CDR3 reads CASSQSPHSYNEQFF.

V and J are TRBV7-2 and TRBJ2-1; without DNA, the TCRdb call of TRBD2 cannot be checked. The CDR3 consists of 14 residues. CDR1 is SGHTA, CDR2 FQGNSA, per germline. CDR3 region: CASSTGSGYNEQFF.

This sequence joins TRBV4-1 and TRBJ2-2. Germline values: CDR1 MGHRA, CDR2 YSYEKL. The CDR3 is 15 residues long. The CDR3 sequence: CASSQGPANTGELFF.

The gene calls are TRBV19 and TRBJ2-1; TCRdb's D call of TRBD2 is untestable without DNA. Germline CDR1 LNHDA, CDR2 SQIVND (reference sequence). CDR3 size: 16 residues. The CDR3 is CASSALGLAGAGEQFF.

The gene calls are TRBV10-3 and TRBJ2-7. This CDR3 has 12 amino acids. The germline V gene encodes CDR1 ENHRY and CDR2 SYGVKD. The chain's CDR3 is CAIGGSSNEQYF.

This CDR3 reads CASSDQGALNNEQFF. The J gene is TRBJ2-1, the V gene TRBV10-1; TCRdb outputs TRBD1, but without DNA this stays unchecked. Germline V gene data show CDR1 as WNHNN and CDR2 as SYGVQD (reference sequence). This CDR3 region has 15 residues.

This rearrangement joins TRBV10-3 to TRBJ1-5; TCRdb's D gene call, TRBD1, goes unchecked for lack of DNA. CDR1 is ENHRY, CDR2 SYGVKD, per germline. This CDR3 is built from 16 residues. CDR3 protein: CAISEGTGGVLQPQHF.

The chain links TRBV27 to TRBJ2-3; the D call from TCRdb, TRBD2, cannot be confirmed without DNA. Germline CDR1 MNHEY, CDR2 SMNVEV (reference sequence). The CDR3 is 16 residues long. This CDR3 reads CASSFLGLASTDTQYF.

The rearrangement links TRBV20-1 to TRBJ1-6; the D gene TCRdb calls, TRBD1, cannot be checked with no DNA. The length of the CDR3 is 17 residues. Per germline, CDR1 DFQATT and CDR2 SNEGSKA (reference sequence). The chain's CDR3 is CSARDSGGSSYNSPLHF.

The rearrangement links TRBV3-1 to TRBJ2-2; absent DNA, TCRdb's TRBD1 call cannot be checked. Looked up from germline, CDR1 is LGHDT and CDR2 is YNNKEL (reference sequence). This CDR3 is 15 amino acids long. The CDR3 here is CASRLGTSNTGELFF.

The chain links TRBV6-5 to TRBJ2-7; TCRdb's D call, TRBD1, is unchecked because there is no DNA. CDR1 and CDR2 (germline): MNHEY, SVGAGI. This CDR3 comprises 15 residues. CDR3 residues: CASQGGGKTGYEQYF.

The V call is TRBV6-2 or TRBV6-3, the J call TRBJ2-1; absent DNA, TCRdb's TRBD1 call cannot be checked. The length of the CDR3 is 18 residues. CDR1 is MNHEY and CDR2 is SVGEGT in the germline V gene. Here the CDR3 reads CASSYGARVTVRLNEQFF.

The chain combines TRBV5-1 with TRBJ2-7; no DNA is available, so the TRBD1 call from TCRdb remains unchecked. The CDR3 extends over 14 amino acids. The V gene's germline CDR1 is SGHRS and CDR2 YFSETQ. This CDR3 is CASHRDRGTYEQYF.

CDR3 protein: CASSQSGGAYNSPLHF. The chain uses TRBV4-1 and TRBJ1-6; TCRdb selects TRBD1, and the lack of DNA leaves this call unchecked. Per the germline V gene, CDR1 is MGHRA and CDR2 is YSYEKL. CDR3 length: 16 residues.

The chain employs TRBV7-6 and TRBJ1-4; TCRdb's assignment of TRBD1 cannot be checked, as there is no DNA. The CDR3 runs to 16 residues. The germline gives CDR1 SGHVS, CDR2 FNYEAQ. The CDR3 sequence: CASSRGSGGPNEKLFF.